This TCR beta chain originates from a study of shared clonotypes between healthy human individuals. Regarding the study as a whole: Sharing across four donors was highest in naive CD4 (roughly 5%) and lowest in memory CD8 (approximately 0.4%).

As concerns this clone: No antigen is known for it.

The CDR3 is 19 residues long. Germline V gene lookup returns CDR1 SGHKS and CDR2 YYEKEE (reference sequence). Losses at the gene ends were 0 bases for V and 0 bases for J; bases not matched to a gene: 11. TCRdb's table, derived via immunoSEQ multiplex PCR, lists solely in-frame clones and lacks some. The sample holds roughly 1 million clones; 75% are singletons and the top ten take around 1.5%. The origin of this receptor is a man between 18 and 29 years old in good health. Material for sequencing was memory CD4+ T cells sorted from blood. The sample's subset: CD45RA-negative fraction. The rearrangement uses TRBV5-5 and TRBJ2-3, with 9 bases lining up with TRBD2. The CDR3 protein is CASSLGLGGRVSSTDTQYF. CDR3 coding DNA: TGTGCCAGCAGCTTGGGACTTGGCGGGAGGGTATCTAGCACAGATACGCAGTATTTT. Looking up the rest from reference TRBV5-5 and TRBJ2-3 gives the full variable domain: DAGVTQSPTHLIKTRGQQVTLRCSPISGHKSVSWYQQVLGQGPQFIFQYYEKEERGRGNFPDRFSARQFPNYSSELNVNALLLGDSALYLCASSLGLGGRVSSTDTQYFGPGTRLTVL.